This T cell receptor (beta chain) was observed in a study of patients and donors after allogeneic stem cell transplantation. The V gene lost 11 bases and the J gene lost 0 bases, with 13 bases spanning the gap. Germline lookup yields CDR1 LNHNV and CDR2 YYDKDF (reference sequence). The length of the CDR3 is 13 residues. Using its own MiXCR run on the RT-PCR reads, TCRdb lists one record per CDR3 protein. Among 900,000 to 1,000,000 distinct CDR3 sequences listed, approximately 19% were seen once. The TCR comes from a human donor who was either an allogeneic HSCT recipient or a stem cell or donor lymphocyte infusion donor (not recorded which). It is not recorded whose cells these are; they may come from a transplant donor. Specimen: blood, either unsorted or a sorted T cell fraction (not recorded which). The chain employs TRBV15 and TRBJ1-1; D possibly corresponds to TRBD1 (5 bases). In DNA, the CDR3 is TGTGCCCTATCCGACAGACTGAACACTGAAGCTTTCTTT. Protein sequence: CALSDRLNTEAFF.